The rows below give T cell receptor beta chains drawn from one sample of a study of shared clonotypes between healthy human individuals. The table came from immunoSEQ multiplex PCR; TCRdb's copy has only in-frame clones and leaves some out. The table lists under 2.5 million clones, roughly 92% of them singletons. Specimen: naive CD4+ T cells from PBMCs. The source is a man aged 18 to 30 in good health. Some clones in this sample may be carry-over from other donors' samples. The conserved cysteine and the conserved F or W are not part of the CDR3 here.

ASSSPPFYEQY TRBV28
ASSSNGGLETQY TRBV5-4
ASSQGTDKY TRBV4-1
ASSVASQETQY TRBV9
ASSLSQGWYGYT TRBV28
ASSQQGALAKNIQY TRBV28
ASSEGTGRTDTQY TRBV6-1
ASSPGSGGPVRTEAF TRBV18
AISGTQGANSYEQY TRBV10-3
ASSLGVAGDTQY TRBV7-9
AISERARGTDTQY TRBV10-3
ASRATGGRRYGYT TRBV28
ASRSLFFEQY TRBV5-8
ASPGRRCTDTQY TRBV10-1
ASSASQREIYEQY TRBV7-2
ASSPGPEETQY TRBV7-2
ASSSRTGQFTYEQY TRBV18
ASSSGQGASGEQY TRBV18
ASSPIDRDNEQF TRBV18
ASSEGSRELF TRBV5-1
ASSQESGGGNQPQH TRBV4-1
ATVRRQPYEQY TRBV6-1
ASSPGSDNEQF TRBV18
ASSLASTNPSNYGYT TRBV7-2
ASSQDLAGPPPIY TRBV4-2
ASRTSGAYEQY TRBV5-1
ASSPMGQASYEQY TRBV18
ASSRRRAGGGVETQY TRBV5-6
ASRRVDPTDTQY TRBV5-1
ASSQLGPLGSYNEQF TRBV11-1
ASHGQGSDEQY TRBV5-1
ASSVGPGTNEKLF TRBV9
ASSLWPGGKNTEAF TRBV7-9
ASSTGPGELF TRBV28
ASSVSSGTTNEKLF TRBV5-1
ASSGLAGLGRTDTQY TRBV7-8
ASSQDRNSYNEQF TRBV4-3
ASRTGTGGWYGYT TRBV28
ASSRGTTGSEQF TRBV7-3
ASSLGTGSQETQY TRBV7-9
ASSQHSGANVLT TRBV14
ASSLPWGQETQY TRBV5-4
ARSLGQGGMAEAF TRBV5-3
ASSRLLAQANVLT TRBV14
SVRGQGSIQY TRBV29-1
ASSAPRGDSYEQY TRBV5-4
ASSFPSMLGYT TRBV28
ASSWPGETQY TRBV5-4
ASSRDERGPGNTIY TRBV5-1
ASSMGTGENTGELF TRBV19
ASSLLPGLLTYEQY TRBV5-5